Below are 24 T cell receptor beta chains sequenced from a single sample in a study of T cell repertoires in cytomegalovirus infection. TCRdb analysed the reads with MiXCR anew, one entry per CDR3 protein. The repertoire holds around 450,000 distinct CDR3 sequences, with approximately 10% as singletons. The sequencing sample was made of PBMCs. Receptors were obtained from a human donor in good health (CMV status not recorded). Some clones in this sample may be carry-over from other donors' samples.

The gene calls are TRBV30 and TRBJ1-1; D perhaps matches TRBD1 (6 bases). V was pared by 5 bases and J by 3 bases, with 13 bases between. From germline, CDR1 is GTSNPN and CDR2 SVGIG (reference sequence). The CDR3 length is 13 residues. CDR3 in amino acids: CAWDKQGDTEAFF. DNA of the CDR3: TGTGCCTGGGACAAACAGGGAGACACTGAAGCTTTCTTT.

This clonotype was observed a handful of times. This chain connects TRBV12-3 or TRBV12-4 to TRBJ1-1, with 10 bases fitting TRBD1. The CDR3 consists of 15 residues. Losses at the gene ends were 5 bases for V and 3 bases for J; bases not matched to a gene: 6. This CDR3 reads CASSPTGGGYTEAFF. Written as DNA, the CDR3 is TGTGCCAGCAGTCCGACAGGGGGCGGGTACACTGAAGCTTTCTTT.

The chain carries TRBV10-3 and TRBJ1-1; D is uncertain. Trimming left V 6 bases short and J 1 base short, with 12 bases between. Germline V gene lookup returns CDR1 ENHRY and CDR2 SYGVKD. This CDR3 spans 14 amino acids. The CDR3 protein is CAIRGKGRNTEAFF. The CDR3 region has the DNA TGTGCCATCAGGGGCAAGGGCCGGAACACTGAAGCTTTCTTT.

This clonotype was observed many times. The chain joins TRBV7-9 to TRBJ2-7; no firm D call. Germline-derived CDR1 and CDR2 are SEHNR and FQNEAQ (reference sequence). The CDR3 length is 12 residues. The V gene lost 7 bases and the J gene lost 3 bases, with 10 bases spanning the gap. CDR3 in amino acids: CASNTLGYEQYF. In DNA form, the CDR3 reads TGTGCCAGCAACACCCTCGGCTACGAGCAGTACTTC.

This clonotype was counted many times. The chain recombines TRBV7-9 with TRBJ2-2; 7 bases match TRBD1. V was pared by 5 bases and J by 3 bases, with 6 bases of the junction left unmatched. This CDR3 is built from 15 residues. The germline V gene encodes CDR1 SEHNR and CDR2 FQNEAQ (reference sequence). CDR3 DNA sequence: TGTGCCAGCAGCACACCGACAGGGTACACCGGGGAGCTGTTTTTT. The encoded protein is CASSTPTGYTGELFF.

This chain connects TRBV3-1 to TRBJ1-1; 7 nucleotides align to TRBD1. Germline assignment: CDR1 LGHDT and CDR2 YNNKEL (reference sequence). V was clipped by 1 base and J by 7 bases; unmatched bases: 3. There are 13 residues in the CDR3. The CDR3 DNA is TGTGCCAGCAGCCAAGTCCGGGACAGTGAAGCTTTCTTT. This gives the protein CASSQVRDSEAFF.

The V gene is TRBV12-3 or TRBV12-4, the J gene TRBJ2-1; D may be TRBD2 (6 bases). The CDR3 extends over 16 amino acids. The V end was cut by 6 bases, the J end by 5 bases, with 20 bases between. CDR3 protein: CASSLRTRGTHNEQFF. CDR3 sequence (DNA): TGTGCCAGCAGCCTAAGGACCCGCGGGACTCACAATGAGCAGTTCTTC.

This clonotype was seen a few times. V and J are TRBV5-1 and TRBJ2-2, with TRBD2 identical over 7 bases. Germline V gene data show CDR1 as SGHRS and CDR2 as YFSETQ. The V gene end was trimmed by 7 bases and the J gene end by 1 base; junction bases not matched to a gene: 4. This CDR3 comprises 14 residues. For the CDR3, the DNA is TGCGCCAGCCATCCGGGGGGGAACACCGGGGAGCTGTTTTTT. Its protein product is CASHPGGNTGELFF.

This chain uses TRBV19 with TRBJ1-5; 8 nucleotides agree with TRBD1. CDR1 and CDR2 from the germline V gene are LNHDA and SQIVND (reference sequence). V dropped 6 bases and J dropped 1; count of bases not matched to a gene: 14. This CDR3 comprises 18 residues. The CDR3 region is CASSTTGASPISNQPQHF. In DNA form, the CDR3 reads TGTGCCAGTAGCACGACAGGGGCCAGTCCGATAAGCAATCAGCCCCAGCATTTT.

The table lists this clonotype with many counts. The chain carries TRBV27 and TRBJ1-5, with no clear D. Trimming stripped 5 bases from V and 2 bases from J, with 10 bases between. CDR3 size: 14 residues. Germline V gene data show CDR1 as MNHEY and CDR2 as SMNVEV (reference sequence). Written as DNA, the CDR3 is TGTGCCAGCAGTGTGGGGAATGGCAATCAGCCCCAGCATTTT. Translated: CASSVGNGNQPQHF.

The V and J genes are TRBV7-3 and TRBJ2-1; D remains ambiguous. Germline V CDR1 and CDR2: SGHTA, FQGTGA. The CDR3 has 12 residues. Trimming cost V 4 bases and J 6 bases, with 7 bases left between them. The CDR3 loop is CASSSARNEQFF. Written as DNA, the CDR3 is TGTGCCAGCAGCTCGGCACGCAATGAGCAGTTCTTC.

This clonotype was detected only a few times. The gene calls are TRBV19 and TRBJ1-2; D remains unclear. This CDR3 comprises 15 residues. Germline CDR1 LNHDA, CDR2 SQIVND (reference sequence). Trimming left V 5 bases short and J 5 bases short, with 18 bases between. Here the CDR3 DNA reads TGTGCCAGTAGTTCAACACCGGCCCTTCGATATGGCTACACCTTC. It specifies CASSSTPALRYGYTF.

This clonotype was seen many times. The chain uses TRBV11-2 and TRBJ1-1, with D possibly being TRBD1 (5 bases). Germline values: CDR1 SGHAT, CDR2 FQNNGV. Trimming took 2 bases from V and 7 from J, leaving 14 bases between them. The CDR3 sequence is 14 residues long. This CDR3 reads CASSLSGPGDEAFF. The CDR3 DNA reads as TGTGCCAGCAGCTTATCAGGGCCGGGGGATGAAGCTTTCTTT.

This clonotype was picked up many times. This chain links TRBV29-1 with TRBJ2-5; no firm D call. With 0 bases removed from V and 5 bases from J, the gap between germline ends came to 13 bases. In germline, CDR1 is SQVTM, CDR2 ANQGSEA. The CDR3 has 14 residues. CDR3 sequence reads: CSVEEAQVGETQYF. The CDR3 DNA follows: TGCAGCGTTGAAGAGGCCCAGGTAGGGGAGACCCAGTACTTC. Complete variable domain (other parts from reference TRBV29-1 and TRBJ2-5): SAVISQKPSRDICQRGTSLTIQCQVDSQVTMMFWYRQQPGQSLTLIATANQGSEATYESGFVIDKFPISRPNLTFSTLTVSNMSPEDSSIYLCSVEEAQVGETQYFGPGTRLLVL.

For this clonotype: This may be a read error: a much more frequent sequence differs by one nucleotide. The chain combines TRBV7-9 with TRBJ1-2; D unclear. V lost 1 base to trimming and J lost 8 bases, with 8 bases between them. Germline lookup yields CDR1 SEHNR and CDR2 FQNEAQ (reference sequence). CDR3 size: 12 residues. The CDR3 DNA follows: TGTGCCAGCAGCTTAGGACACAAAGGCTACACCTTC. Encoded protein: CASSLGHKGYTF.

This clonotype was seen many times. V gene TRBV6-6 combines with J gene TRBJ1-5; tentative D call: TRBD1 (6 bases). The V gene lost 3 bases and the J gene lost 2 bases, with 17 bases spanning the gap. Germline CDR1 MNHNY, CDR2 SVGAGI (reference sequence). The CDR3 runs to 17 residues. CDR3 in DNA: TGTGCCAGCAGTTATGGGCCGGGGGGGGCAGGCAATCAGCCCCAGCATTTT. This gives the protein CASSYGPGGAGNQPQHF.

Ten or more counts support this clonotype. V usage is TRBV28 and J usage is TRBJ1-4; no clear D gene. Between the trimmed V and J ends, which lost 2 bases and 6 bases, there was a span of 13 bases. In germline, CDR1 is MDHEN, CDR2 SYDVKM. The CDR3 has 15 residues. CDR3 bases: TGTGCCAGCAGTTTAGGTTCGTCCGGCGATGAAAAACTGTTTTTT. Translated: CASSLGSSGDEKLFF. The full variable domain, with the rest looked up from reference TRBV28 and TRBJ1-4, is DVKVTQSSRYLVKRTGEKVFLECVQDMDHENMFWYRQDPGLGLRLIYFSYDVKMKEKGDIPEGYSVSREKKERFSLILESASTNQTSMYLCASSLGSSGDEKLFFGSGTQLSVL.

There are a few counts of this clonotype. The V and J genes are TRBV6-4 and TRBJ1-1; weak D call: TRBD1 (6 bases). This CDR3 spans 14 amino acids. Trimming took off 6 bases at V and 0 bases at J, with 11 bases between the two ends. The germline CDR1 and CDR2 sequences are MRHNA and SNTAGT. The CDR3 DNA is TGTGCCAGCAGACGGGGGGGCTTGAACACTGAAGCTTTCTTT. It codes for CASRRGGLNTEAFF.

V usage is TRBV20-1 and J usage is TRBJ2-1; TRBD2 matches at 15 bases. J lost 0 bases, V lost 1 base, and 4 bases had no gene match. The germline V gene has CDR1 DFQATT and CDR2 SNEGSKA (reference sequence). The CDR3 runs to 18 residues. The CDR3 sequence: CSARGGTSGGSSYNEQFF. CDR3 nucleotides: TGCAGTGCTAGAGGAGGGACTAGCGGGGGGAGCTCCTACAATGAGCAGTTCTTC.

This chain joins TRBV20-1 and TRBJ2-7, with 7 bases lining up with TRBD2. V dropped 0 bases and J dropped 6; count of bases not matched to a gene: 5. Germline V gives CDR1 DFQATT, CDR2 SNEGSKA (reference sequence). The CDR3 loop spans 13 amino acids. CDR3 region: CSARDRPGGEQYF. CDR3 DNA: TGCAGTGCTAGAGATAGACCGGGGGGCGAGCAGTACTTC.

This clonotype was recorded many times. The chain joins TRBV28 to TRBJ2-1, with D possibly called TRBD1 or TRBD2 (5 bases each). Germline CDR1 is MDHEN and CDR2 is SYDVKM. The V and J ends lost 4 bases and 14 bases respectively, with 24 bases between them. The CDR3 is 15 residues long. CDR3 amino acids: CASSSPGWGSRSEFF. The CDR3 DNA is TGTGCCAGCAGTTCGCCTGGGTGGGGGAGCCGATCGGAGTTCTTC.

This clonotype was seen more than once but under ten times. The chain combines TRBV19 with TRBJ1-2; no reliable D call. There are 13 residues in the CDR3. Trimming took off 4 bases at V and 8 bases at J, with 14 bases between the two ends. Germline V gene sequence: CDR1 LNHDA, CDR2 SQIVND (reference sequence). The CDR3 protein is CASSKVGRVGYTF. The CDR3, as DNA: TGTGCCAGTAGTAAGGTCGGAAGGGTCGGCTACACCTTC.

Only a few counts were recorded for this clonotype. This chain joins TRBV12-3 or TRBV12-4 and TRBJ1-2; maybe TRBD1 (6 bases). This CDR3 region has 11 residues. V lost 5 bases and J lost 8, with 9 bases in between. The DNA for the CDR3 is TGTGCCAGCAGTACAGGGAGAGGCTACACCTTC. Translation: CASSTGRGYTF.

The chain links TRBV15 to TRBJ2-4; D is unclear. CDR3 size: 21 residues. V lost 1 base and J lost 0, with 25 bases in between. Germline V gene data show CDR1 as LNHNV and CDR2 as YYDKDF (reference sequence). In DNA, the CDR3 is TGTGCCACCAGCAGAGCCACTTCCCATTATACAGCGATCTTAGCCAAAAACATTCAGTACTTC. Translation: CATSRATSHYTAILAKNIQYF.